The T cell receptor beta chain described here comes from a study of beta chain features in type 1 diabetes. General study findings and limits: More deletions and fewer insertions at VDJ junctions were found in patients with type 1 diabetes. TCRB repertoires of naive, central memory and Treg cells appeared more similar among patients than among healthy donors.

This clone was observed a handful of times. Its target is not known. As every portion of the isolated RNA was reverse transcribed, the sequencing read expressed TCRB transcripts. Profiled with immunoSEQ multiplex PCR; TCRdb holds only in-frame clones, not every one. This table holds 450,000 or so clones, 9.5% to 12% found once. Trimming took 5 bases from V and 0 from J; bases not matched to a gene: 3. The CDR3 runs 15 residues. The germline gives CDR1 SGHVS, CDR2 FQNEAQ. This chain links TRBV7-8 with TRBJ2-3; 9 bases align to TRBD1. Material for sequencing was naive CD4+ T cells from blood. This receptor was taken from a woman younger than 35 in good health. The DNA of the CDR3 is TGTGCCAGCAGCGGCGGACAGGGGAGCACAGATACGCAGTATTTT. It encodes CASSGGQGSTDTQYF.